A single sample is the source of the 10 T cell receptor beta chains below, sequenced in a study of a mutant IDH1 vaccine in newly diagnosed glioma. TCRdb keeps only in-frame clones here, not all; method: immunoSEQ multiplex PCR. This repertoire shows tens of thousands of clones, roughly 79% found once; its top ten account for around an eighth. The time point denotes: week 5, during vaccination. Topical imiquimod was applied with each vaccine dose, which held 300 ug of mutant IDH1 20-mer peptide. Their antigens are not known. Sequences were derived from PBMCs, sampled from a glioma patient whose treatment included an IDH1 peptide vaccine. The origin of the receptors is a man between 45 and 60 years old with glioma.

The V and J genes are TRBV2 and TRBJ1-2, with D hard to call. V lost 6 bases, J lost 2 bases, and 10 bases lay in between. This CDR3 is 13 amino acids long. From germline, CDR1 is SNHLY and CDR2 FYNNEI. The CDR3 here is CASRGRTNYGYTF. In DNA form, the CDR3 reads TGTGCCAGCAGGGGCAGAACCAACTATGGCTACACCTTC.

V gene TRBV14 combines with J gene TRBJ2-1; 8 nucleotides align to TRBD2. V lost 1 base to trimming and J lost 12 bases; unmatched junction nucleotides: 11. The germline V gene has CDR1 SGHDN and CDR2 FVKESK. The CDR3 extends over 15 amino acids. Written as DNA, the CDR3 is TGTGCCAGCAGCCAAGCTGCGGGAGGACCTCGGGGGCAGTTCTTC. Amino acids: CASSQAAGGPRGQFF.

This chain uses TRBV5-1 with TRBJ2-3; unclear D gene. The V and J ends lost 5 bases and 1 base respectively, with 8 bases between them. The CDR3 contains 13 residues. CDR1 and CDR2 from the germline V gene are SGHRS and YFSETQ. The CDR3: CASRIGGTDTQYF. The DNA of the CDR3 is TGCGCCAGCAGAATTGGCGGCACAGATACGCAGTATTTT.

Here the CDR3 reads CASSLTSGKDTQYF. Here the CDR3 DNA reads TGTGCCAGTAGTTTGACTAGCGGGAAAGATACGCAGTATTTT. This rearrangement joins TRBV19 to TRBJ2-3; 11 bases agree with TRBD2. The CDR3 has 14 amino acids. CDR1 is LNHDA, CDR2 SQIVND, per germline (reference sequence). With V trimmed by 5 bases and J by 5 bases, 3 bases remained unmatched.

This clone has only one observation. V gene TRBV2 combines with J gene TRBJ2-5, with a weak D call TRBD1 (5 bases). The germline V and J ends were trimmed by 7 bases and 4 bases, with 7 bases remaining between them. This CDR3 is 11 amino acids long. Germline CDR1 and CDR2: SNHLY and FYNNEI. The CDR3 nucleotides read TGTGCCAGCAACCAGGGAGAGACCCAGTACTTC. Translating gives CASNQGETQYF.

This clone was detected only once. This chain links TRBV7-2 with TRBJ2-7; D possibly corresponds to TRBD2 (5 bases). V shed 5 bases and J shed 3 bases, with 14 bases lying between them. This CDR3 comprises 14 residues. CDR1 is SGHTA, CDR2 FQGNSA, per germline. CDR3 sequence reads: CASSEERDFYEQYF. CDR3 nucleotide sequence: TGTGCCAGCAGCGAGGAGAGGGATTTCTACGAGCAGTACTTC.

CDR3 bases: TGCGCCAGCAGCGACACTAGCGGGGGGAATTGGAATGAGCAGTTCTTC. This translates into CASSDTSGGNWNEQFF. V gene TRBV5-1 combines with J gene TRBJ2-1; TRBD2 agrees at 12 bases. The CDR3 covers 16 residues. Germline lookup yields CDR1 SGHRS and CDR2 YFSETQ. Losses at the gene ends were 4 bases for V and 7 bases for J; bases not matched to a gene: 9.

The rearrangement uses TRBV4-1 and TRBJ1-1, with a tentative D call TRBD1 (5 bases). V dropped 0 bases and J dropped 5 bases, with 16 bases sitting between them. The germline V gene encodes CDR1 MGHRA and CDR2 YSYEKL. This CDR3 is 16 amino acids long. CDR3 DNA sequence: TGCGCCAGCAGCCAAGATACCCACCAGGGAGAAACTGAAGCTTTCTTT. Amino acids: CASSQDTHQGETEAFF.

The chain uses TRBV5-1 and TRBJ1-4; 7 bases match TRBD1. The V gene's germline CDR1 is SGHRS and CDR2 YFSETQ. The CDR3 totals 14 residues. The V segment lost 5 bases and the J segment 7 bases; nucleotides outside the gene matches: 8. CDR3 protein: CASRDLGTVEKLFF. CDR3 nucleotides: TGCGCCAGCAGGGACCTCGGGACAGTTGAAAAACTGTTTTTT.

V gene TRBV6-1 combines with J gene TRBJ1-2; no reliable D call. The CDR3 has 12 residues. Germline lookup yields CDR1 MNHNS and CDR2 SASEGT. The ends were cut back, 7 bases at V and 7 bases at J, with 13 bases in the middle. The CDR3 DNA follows: TGTGCCAGCAAAGGGTCCAGTGGTGGCTACACCTTC. It specifies CASKGSSGGYTF.